This is a list of T cell receptor beta chains from one sample in a study of PD-L1 blockade in urothelial cancer. Some clones are missing from TCRdb's copy, which holds only in-frame ones; the method was immunoSEQ multiplex PCR. The data show 95,000 or so clones, around 86% seen once. The sample consisted of PBMCs, taken around atezolizumab (anti-PD-L1) treatment. The receptors originated from a man aged 60 to 69 with urothelial cancer. The CDR3 runs from the conserved cysteine through the conserved F or W. The D gene is left open where the match is weak. The size entry is marked missing in some rows and otherwise reads once, few, many or a size class.

>TRBV10-3|TRBJ2-3|15|-|TRBD2
CATMGTSGVTDTQYF
TGTGCCACAATGGGGACTAGCGGGGTCACAGATACGCAGTATTTT
>TRBV15|TRBJ2-1|15|-|TRBD2
CATSVLAGDYNEQFF
TGTGCCACCAGCGTACTAGCGGGGGACTACAATGAGCAGTTCTTC
>TRBV5-1|TRBJ2-5|12|-|-
CASSLPAETQYF
TGCGCCAGCAGCTTGCCAGCGGAGACCCAGTACTTC
>TRBV28|TRBJ1-2|16|-|TRBD1
CASSLRQGETIAGYTF
TGTGCCAGCAGTCTGAGACAGGGAGAGACCATAGCAGGCTACACCTTC
>TRBV7-2|TRBJ2-2|16|-|TRBD1
CASSVTGTGDTGELFF
TGTGCCAGCAGCGTCACCGGGACAGGGGACACCGGGGAGCTGTTTTTT
>TRBV7-9|TRBJ2-7|15|few|-
CASSSGVGTSYEQYF
TGTGCCAGCAGCTCTGGTGTTGGGACTTCCTACGAGCAGTACTTC
>TRBV27|TRBJ1-5|17|-|TRBD1
CASSFGQGAGGNQPQHF
TGTGCCAGCAGTTTTGGACAGGGGGCCGGAGGCAATCAGCCCCAGCATTTT
>TRBV15|TRBJ1-2|17|-|-
CATSNNRVGLSVRGYTF
TGTGCCACCAGCAACAACAGGGTTGGGCTGAGCGTGCGTGGCTACACCTTC
>TRBV5-6|TRBJ2-7|12|-|-
CASSLAAREQYF
TGTGCCAGCAGCTTGGCCGCGAGGGAGCAGTACTTC
>TRBV6-1|TRBJ2-7|17|-|TRBD2
CASSEEGPAGGSYEQYF
TGTGCCAGCAGTGAAGAAGGCCCAGCGGGGGGGTCCTACGAGCAGTACTTC
>TRBV11-3|TRBJ2-1|15|-|TRBD1
CASSDRDRGYNEQFF
TGTGCCAGCAGCGACCGGGACAGGGGTTACAATGAGCAGTTCTTC
>TRBV6-6|TRBJ1-5|14|-|-
CASSPAQGYQPQHF
TGTGCCAGCAGCCCCGCACAGGGTTATCAGCCCCAGCATTTT
>TRBV27|TRBJ2-2|14|-|-
CASSLSGLTGELFF
TGTGCCAGCAGTTTATCGGGGCTCACCGGGGAGCTGTTTTTT
>TRBV6-5|TRBJ2-7|16|-|TRBD2
CASSYSGLADAYEQYF
TGTGCCAGCAGTTACTCGGGACTAGCGGACGCCTACGAGCAGTACTTC
>TRBV9|TRBJ2-1|16|-|-
CASSVDLNRGGDEQFF
TGTGCCAGCAGCGTCGACTTAAACAGGGGGGGCGATGAGCAGTTCTTC
>TRBV10-2|TRBJ1-2|14|-|-
CASSEAGEHYGYTF
TGCGCCAGCAGTGAGGCAGGGGAGCACTATGGCTACACCTTC
>TRBV7-2|TRBJ2-1|16|-|TRBD2
CASSLVGGGAAAEQFF
TGTGCCAGCAGCTTAGTAGGCGGGGGGGCCGCCGCTGAGCAGTTCTTC